This T cell receptor beta chain was obtained from a study of shared clonotypes between healthy human individuals. Overall study findings and caveats: Relative to memory subsets, naive subsets generally showed larger estimated richness.

This clone was counted between two and nine times. Its antigen remains unknown. Measured with immunoSEQ multiplex PCR; TCRdb has only the in-frame clones, and not every one. The sample yields millions of clones, more than 90% seen once. CD4+ cells were split into CD45RA+ naive and CD45RA-negative memory subsets. V shed 7 bases and J 7 bases; nucleotides not matched to a gene: 6. CDR1 LNHDA and CDR2 SQIVND come from the germline V gene (reference sequence). The CDR3 is made up of 13 amino acids. Sequencing used naive CD4+ T cells sorted from blood. Specified subset: CD45RA+ positively selected. The receptor was derived from a man younger than 30 in good health. V usage is TRBV19 and J usage is TRBJ1-5, with 8 bases identical to TRBD1. The CDR3 region has the DNA TGTGCCAGTAAAGACAGGGGAGGGCAGCCCCAGCATTTT. It specifies CASKDRGGQPQHF. Full variable domain (rest looked up from reference TRBV19 and TRBJ1-5): DGGITQSPKYLFRKEGQNVTLSCEQNLNHDAMYWYRQDPGQGLRLIYYSQIVNDFQKGDIAEGYSVSREKKESFPLTVTSAQKNPTAFYLCASKDRGGQPQHFGDGTRLSIL.